The 24 T cell receptor beta chains below come from one sample, sequenced in a study of T cell responses to AZD1222 COVID-19 vaccine. The table came from immunoSEQ multiplex PCR; TCRdb's copy has only in-frame clones and leaves some out. The sample contains roughly 150,000 clones, approximately 89% of which appear only once. Here the sequenced sample was peripheral blood, taken 28 days after the second AZD1222 dose. The receptors derive from an adult who received the AZD1222 COVID-19 vaccine.

The rearrangement links TRBV5-4 to TRBJ2-1, with TRBD2 matching 10 bases. This CDR3 spans 16 amino acids. Germline V gene sequence: CDR1 SGHNT, CDR2 YYREEE (reference sequence). The V gene end was trimmed by 4 bases and the J gene end by 4 bases; junction bases not matched to a gene: 8. In DNA form, the CDR3 reads TGTGCCAGCAGCCTTATTAGCGGGGGGAGGTACAATGAGCAGTTCTTC. Translated: CASSLISGGRYNEQFF.

This sequence joins TRBV11-3 and TRBJ2-5; D remains unclear. Trimming pared 1 base from V and 5 bases from J, leaving 8 bases between. The CDR3 runs to 13 residues. The germline V gene has CDR1 SGHNT and CDR2 YENEEA. The CDR3 loop reads CASSLVARETQYF. CDR3 coding DNA: TGTGCCAGCAGCTTAGTGGCTCGCGAGACCCAGTACTTC.

CDR3 sequence (DNA): TGTGCCAGCAGCTTGGGATCGGGAGGGCCCGACGAGCAGTACTTC. Residues: CASSLGSGGPDEQYF. V and J are TRBV5-8 and TRBJ2-7; 8 nucleotides align to TRBD2. The CDR3 loop spans 15 amino acids. Germline CDR1 is SGHTS and CDR2 is YDEGEE. J lost 5 bases, V lost 0 bases, and 7 bases had no gene match.

The rearrangement links TRBV15 to TRBJ2-7; D is perhaps TRBD1 or TRBD2 (5 bases each). The CDR3 has 13 residues. Germline CDR1 LNHNV, CDR2 YYDKDF (reference sequence). V lost 7 bases to trimming and J lost 3 bases, with 13 bases between them. In DNA, the CDR3 is TGTGCCACCACCGGGACCCCTGGCTACGAGCAGTACTTC. This codes for CATTGTPGYEQYF. Supplemented by reference TRBV15 and TRBJ2-7, the full variable domain reads DAMVIQNPRYQVTQFGKPVTLSCSQTLNHNVMYWYQQKSSQAPKLLFHYYDKDFNNEADTPDNFQSRRPNTSFCFLDIRSPGLGDTAMYLCATTGTPGYEQYFGPGTRLTVT.

This clone came up once. This chain joins TRBV5-1 and TRBJ1-3; D unclear. The V gene's germline CDR1 is SGHRS and CDR2 YFSETQ. CDR3 size: 15 residues. Trimming removed 4 bases from V and 4 bases from J, with 15 bases in between. In nucleotides, the CDR3 is TGCGCCAGCAGCCCACCGACTGCCGAGGGAAACACCATATATTTT. Its protein is CASSPPTAEGNTIYF.

CDR3 nucleotide sequence: TGTGCCAGCAGCTTGCTAGCGGGAGTTGGAGAGACCCAGTACTTC. Amino acid sequence: CASSLLAGVGETQYF. This chain joins TRBV5-4 and TRBJ2-5, with 10 bases identical to TRBD2. This CDR3 is built from 15 residues. V trimming: 1 base; J trimming: 4 bases; junction bases outside the gene matches: 4. CDR1 is SGHNT and CDR2 is YYREEE in the germline V gene (reference sequence).

This chain connects TRBV28 to TRBJ2-3; 12 nucleotides match TRBD2. This CDR3 has 15 residues. Germline assignment: CDR1 MDHEN and CDR2 SYDVKM. Trimming removed 2 bases from V and 5 bases from J; junction bases left unmatched: 2. The CDR3 DNA sequence: TGTGCCAGCAGTTTAGGACTAGCGGGGCTAGATACGCAGTATTTT. It codes for CASSLGLAGLDTQYF.

The gene calls are TRBV11-2 and TRBJ1-4; 8 nucleotides align to TRBD1. The germline V gene has CDR1 SGHAT and CDR2 FQNNGV. Trimming took 6 bases from V and 8 from J; bases not matched to a gene: 11. The CDR3 consists of 15 residues. The CDR3 DNA reads TGTGCCAGCAGTGAAATGACAGGGGTGGGGGAAAAACTGTTTTTT. Translation: CASSEMTGVGEKLFF.

V is TRBV24-1 and J is TRBJ1-2; the match to TRBD1 covers 7 bases. The J segment lost 6 bases and the V segment lost 4 bases, leaving 10 bases of the junction unmatched. Per germline, CDR1 KGHDR and CDR2 SFDVKD. This CDR3 contains 15 residues. The CDR3 spells CATSEPGTAFNGYTF. The CDR3 nucleotides are TGTGCCACCAGTGAGCCCGGGACAGCATTCAATGGCTACACCTTC.

The CDR3 is CAISESDPGVGNIQYF. DNA of the CDR3: TGTGCCATCAGTGAGTCGGACCCAGGGGTCGGAAACATTCAGTACTTC. The rearrangement uses TRBV10-3 and TRBJ2-4; TRBD1 might be the D (6 bases). The V and J ends lost 0 bases and 6 bases respectively, with 15 bases between them. This CDR3 comprises 16 residues. Germline CDR1 is ENHRY and CDR2 is SYGVKD.

This clone was detected once. V is TRBV7-3 and J is TRBJ2-1; either TRBD1 or TRBD2 may fit D (5 bases each). This CDR3 has 16 residues. V gave up 1 base and J gave up 2 bases, with 12 bases separating them. The germline V gene has CDR1 SGHTA and CDR2 FQGTGA. This chain's CDR3 is CASSLSLGDTYNEQFF. The CDR3 bases are TGTGCCAGCAGCTTAAGCCTGGGGGATACCTACAATGAGCAGTTCTTC.

The chain is built from TRBV3-1 (or the pseudogene TRBV3-2) and TRBJ2-7, with 12 bases aligning to TRBD1. The junction had 4 bases not matched to a gene; V was cut back by 4 bases and J by 6 bases. Germline CDR1 and CDR2: LGHDT and YNNKEL (reference sequence). The CDR3 spans 14 residues. This CDR3 is CASSPGTGGREQYF. CDR3 bases: TGTGCCAGCAGCCCCGGGACAGGGGGCCGCGAGCAGTACTTC.

The chain recombines TRBV5-4 with TRBJ2-3; D possibly matches TRBD1 or TRBD2 (6 bases each). Germline loops: CDR1 SGHNT, CDR2 YYREEE (reference sequence). The V end was cut by 0 bases, the J end by 5 bases, with 16 bases between. The CDR3 spans 16 residues. The CDR3 nucleotides read TGTGCCAGCAGCTTGGCGGGGGCAATCGGAGGAGATACGCAGTATTTT. This sequence encodes CASSLAGAIGGDTQYF.

This chain uses TRBV29-1 with TRBJ1-4; D not resolved. There are 13 residues in the CDR3. The germline gives CDR1 SQVTM, CDR2 ANQGSEA. The V end lost 1 base, the J end lost 0 bases, and 3 bases lay between the germline ends. DNA for the CDR3: TGCAGCGTTGAAGGTTCAACTAATGAAAAACTGTTTTTT. It codes for CSVEGSTNEKLFF.

The chain has TRBV28 and TRBJ2-3; the D is unclear. The CDR3 spans 13 residues. CDR1 is MDHEN and CDR2 is SYDVKM in the germline V gene. The CDR3: CASAKGGTDTQYF. CDR3 DNA sequence: TGTGCTTCCGCCAAAGGCGGCACAGATACGCAGTATTTT.

The rearrangement uses TRBV5-4 and TRBJ2-1; 11 bases are a match to TRBD2. V trimming: 5 bases; J trimming: 2 bases; junction bases outside the gene matches: 6. The CDR3 runs to 16 residues. Per germline, CDR1 SGHNT and CDR2 YYREEE (reference sequence). CDR3 coding DNA: TGTGCCAGCAGGGACCCTAGCGGGGGGACCTACAATGAGCAGTTCTTC. Encoded protein: CASRDPSGGTYNEQFF.

The chain is built from TRBV2 and TRBJ2-5; D unresolved. Looked up from germline, CDR1 is SNHLY and CDR2 is FYNNEI. Trimming removed 6 bases from V and 7 bases from J, with 15 bases in between. The CDR3 covers 13 residues. CDR3 in amino acids: CASSATELVTQYF. DNA of the CDR3: TGTGCCAGCAGCGCCACAGAATTGGTGACCCAGTACTTC.

CDR3 sequence (DNA): TGTGCCAGCAGCGTTGGCGTGGCGACCTATGGCTACACCTTC. Its protein is CASSVGVATYGYTF. The rearrangement joins TRBV9 to TRBJ1-2; the D is unclear. The CDR3 length is 14 residues. Germline V gene sequence: CDR1 SGDLS, CDR2 YYNGEE. Trimming stripped 2 bases from V and 4 bases from J, with 12 bases between.

The rearrangement joins TRBV4-1 to TRBJ1-2, with D possibly being TRBD1 (5 bases). CDR1 is MGHRA, CDR2 YSYEKL, per germline. The V gene lost 0 bases and the J gene lost 2 bases, with 13 bases spanning the gap. CDR3 size: 16 residues. In nucleotides, the CDR3 is TGCGCCAGCAGCCAAGACCCGCAGGGAAGGAACTATGGCTACACCTTC. Translation gives CASSQDPQGRNYGYTF.

The chain employs TRBV11-2 and TRBJ2-5; D perhaps matches TRBD2 (7 bases). Trimming removed 1 base at V and 5 bases at J, with 20 bases between. Germline V gene sequence: CDR1 SGHAT, CDR2 FQNNGV. The CDR3 sequence is 17 residues long. The CDR3 region is CASSLGRGGRAQETQYF. The CDR3 nucleotides read TGTGCCAGCAGCTTAGGACGAGGGGGGAGGGCCCAGGAGACCCAGTACTTC.

This chain uses TRBV14 with TRBJ2-6, with D possibly called TRBD1 or TRBD2 (5 bases each). Per the germline V gene, CDR1 is SGHDN and CDR2 is FVKESK. The CDR3 has 18 amino acids. V was clipped by 2 bases and J by 0 bases, with 14 bases between them. This chain's CDR3 is CASSQPGTGPSGANVLTF. CDR3 coding DNA: TGTGCCAGCAGCCAACCCGGGACCGGCCCCTCTGGGGCCAACGTCCTGACTTTC.

The chain employs TRBV24-1 and TRBJ2-1, with 9 bases that match TRBD2. V lost 3 bases to trimming and J lost 9 bases; unmatched junction nucleotides: 8. The CDR3 is 15 residues long. Germline V CDR1 and CDR2: KGHDR, SFDVKD. The CDR3 sequence: CATSDRSGRLSEQFF. The CDR3 DNA reads TGTGCCACCAGTGATCGTAGCGGGAGATTGAGTGAGCAGTTCTTC.

The V and J genes are TRBV29-1 and TRBJ2-7; no definite D call. The germline V gene encodes CDR1 SQVTM and CDR2 ANQGSEA. The CDR3 sequence is 15 residues long. Trimming took 1 base from V and 5 from J, leaving 18 bases between them. The CDR3 sequence is CSVEGAAAGDDEQYF. In DNA, the CDR3 is TGCAGCGTTGAAGGAGCCGCGGCCGGCGACGACGAGCAGTACTTC.

The chain has TRBV12-3 or TRBV12-4 and TRBJ1-4; D uncertain. Trimming removed 3 bases at V and 8 bases at J, with 4 bases between. This CDR3 comprises 11 residues. Here the CDR3 DNA reads TGTGCCAGCAGTTTCTCAGAAAAACTGTTTTTT. Its translation is CASSFSEKLFF.